This record looks at one T cell receptor (beta chain) sequence and its context. Its matching antigen is unknown. The data were obtained in a study of cytomegalovirus exposure and HLA in healthy donors. As for the study in general: The study placed approximately 78% of its roughly 400 genotyped donors in the Caucasian-associated ancestry cluster. Overall study findings and caveats: DRB1 showed the most TCR associations and HLA-C the fewest in a later analysis, as rates varied by HLA locus. 16,951 TCR beta sequences were associated with HLA alleles at 0.05 false discovery rate in a later analysis. Later analysis associated a missense DCLRE1C variant with TCR beta V- and J-gene trimming.

This PCR relied on a set of 60 Vbeta primers and 13 Jbeta primers. Profiled with immunoSEQ multiplex PCR; TCRdb holds only in-frame clones, not every one. The sample includes under 100,000 clones, around 9.1% of them seen just once. This clonotype was obtained from a man aged 60 to 69 in good health and CMV-seropositive. Sequenced sample: PBMCs.

CDR3 sequence (DNA): TGTGCCAGCACCAATGGACAGTTCCAAGAGACCCAGTACTTC. Translating it yields CASTNGQFQETQYF. The V and J genes are TRBV5-4 and TRBJ2-5; possible D gene TRBD1, 6 bases. Trimming removed 6 bases at V and 1 base at J, with 13 bases between. CDR3 length: 14 residues. CDR1 is SGHNT and CDR2 is YYREEE in the germline V gene (reference sequence).